Following are 26 T cell receptor beta chains from one sample sequenced in a study of T-cell reconstitution after alpha-beta-depleted transplantation in children. Molecular barcoding with unique molecular identifiers was used for the TCRbeta library. TCRdb used MiXCR to reprocess the PCR reads, holding one entry per CDR3 protein. The sample lists 350,000 to 500,000 distinct CDR3 sequences, around two fifths seen once, with 27% in the top ten. The material sequenced was PBMCs, taken before TCRalphabeta/CD19-depleted stem cell transplant. All receptors come from a girl aged 2 to 10 with aplastic anemia, due to receive a stem cell transplant.

This clonotype was recorded a few times. This chain links TRBV4-3 with TRBJ2-7, with TRBD2 matching 8 bases. The V gene's germline CDR1 is LGHNA and CDR2 YSLEER. V trimming: 0 bases; J trimming: 3 bases; junction bases outside the gene matches: 4. The CDR3 totals 15 residues. The CDR3 loop is CASSQDSGTSYEQYF. DNA for the CDR3: TGCGCCAGCAGCCAAGATTCGGGGACTAGCTACGAGCAGTACTTC.

The chain is built from TRBV20-1 and TRBJ1-5; 8 positions match TRBD1. The CDR3 contains 15 residues. The J segment lost 5 bases and the V segment lost 2 bases, leaving 8 bases of the junction unmatched. Germline values: CDR1 DFQATT, CDR2 SNEGSKA (reference sequence). The CDR3 DNA follows: TGCAGTGCTAGACCCCTAGGACAGGGTTATCAGCCCCAGCATTTT. Translating it yields CSARPLGQGYQPQHF.

This clonotype was seen ten or more times. CDR3 region: CASSLEPRTGELFF. CDR3 coding DNA: TGCGCCAGCAGCTTAGAACCCCGGACCGGGGAGCTGTTTTTT. The gene calls are TRBV5-1 and TRBJ2-2; the D is unclear. This CDR3 contains 14 residues. Germline CDR1 SGHRS, CDR2 YFSETQ. V was shortened by 2 bases and J by 5 bases, with 10 bases between the two germline ends.

The rearrangement joins TRBV5-1 to TRBJ2-1, with TRBD2 as a possible D gene (6 bases). CDR1 is SGHRS and CDR2 is YFSETQ in the germline V gene. V lost 5 bases, J lost 0 bases, and 15 bases lay in between. This CDR3 is 16 amino acids long. CDR3 region: CASRGERVPSYNEQFF. The CDR3 region has the DNA TGCGCCAGCAGGGGAGAGCGGGTCCCCTCCTACAATGAGCAGTTCTTC.

This rearrangement joins TRBV20-1 to TRBJ2-2, with a tentative D call TRBD2 (5 bases). Trimming took 5 bases from V and 4 from J, leaving 17 bases between them. The length of the CDR3 is 15 residues. Germline CDR1 and CDR2: DFQATT and SNEGSKA (reference sequence). Written as DNA, the CDR3 is TGCAGTGCTCCGCTCCGGGGAAAGGGCACCGGGGAGCTGTTTTTT. This translates into CSAPLRGKGTGELFF.

This sequence joins TRBV20-1 and TRBJ2-5, with D perhaps assigned TRBD1 or TRBD2 (5 bases each). V gave up 4 bases and J gave up 5 bases, with 20 bases separating them. The germline V gene encodes CDR1 DFQATT and CDR2 SNEGSKA (reference sequence). CDR3 size: 15 residues. The CDR3 DNA is TGCAGTGCTATCGTTCACGCCGGGACGGGGGAGACCCAGTACTTC. Its translation: CSAIVHAGTGETQYF.

This clonotype showed up just a few times. This chain connects TRBV10-3 to TRBJ2-7, with 8 positions matching TRBD2. J gave up 13 bases and V 6 bases, and 11 bases lay outside the gene matches. Germline assignment: CDR1 ENHRY and CDR2 SYGVKD. This CDR3 spans 12 amino acids. The CDR3 reads CAISGGETQFYF. The CDR3 DNA reads as TGTGCCATCAGCGGGGGGGAGACGCAGTTCTACTTC.

The chain employs TRBV12-3 or TRBV12-4 and TRBJ1-6, with a weak D call TRBD1 (6 bases). V lost 6 bases and J 0 bases, leaving 12 bases between the germline ends. This CDR3 contains 16 residues. CDR3 nucleotide sequence: TGTGCCAGCAGCCAACAGGGTCGCTCCTATAATTCACCCCTCCACTTT. Translated: CASSQQGRSYNSPLHF.

In the case of this clonotype: It may be a read error: a sequence one base away is much more abundant. The chain carries TRBV5-1 and TRBJ2-5; D possibly uses TRBD1 or TRBD2 (5 bases each). CDR1 and CDR2 from the germline V gene are SGHRS and YFSETQ. This CDR3 region has 15 residues. This chain's CDR3 is CASSLVGRDQETQSF. As DNA, the CDR3 is TGCGCCAGCAGCTTGGTAGGCAGGGACCAAGAGACCCAGTCCTTC.

This clonotype occurred many times. The chain is built from TRBV9 and TRBJ2-1; possibly TRBD2 for D (5 bases). The CDR3 runs to 12 residues. V was shortened by 3 bases and J by 8 bases, with 9 bases between the two germline ends. The germline CDR1 and CDR2 sequences are SGDLS and YYNGEE. CDR3 residues: CASSERTDEQFF. For the CDR3, the DNA is TGTGCCAGCAGCGAGCGGACTGATGAGCAGTTCTTC.

About this clonotype itself: It may be a read error: a sequence one base away is much more abundant. This chain links TRBV7-2 with TRBJ1-4, with D maybe TRBD1 (6 bases). The CDR3 is 15 residues long. CDR1 is SGHTA and CDR2 is FQGNSA in the germline V gene. V was pared by 5 bases and J by 8 bases, with 18 bases between. The chain's CDR3 is CASSPSSGAREKLFF. CDR3 sequence (DNA): TGTGCCAGCAGCCCCTCCTCGGGGGCGAGGGAAAAACTGTTTTTT.

At least ten counts were recorded for this clonotype. The rearrangement links TRBV20-1 to TRBJ1-5; TRBD1 aligns across 7 bases. V trimming: 5 bases; J trimming: 2 bases; junction bases outside the gene matches: 0. This CDR3 region has 12 residues. Germline CDR1 DFQATT, CDR2 SNEGSKA (reference sequence). Here the CDR3 reads CSAGQGNQPQHF. CDR3 sequence (DNA): TGCAGTGCTGGACAGGGCAATCAGCCCCAGCATTTT.

V and J are TRBV20-1 and TRBJ2-3; a weak D match, TRBD2 (5 bases). Trimming removed 0 bases from V and 2 bases from J, with 12 bases in between. The CDR3 extends over 15 amino acids. CDR1 and CDR2 (germline): DFQATT, SNEGSKA (reference sequence). The CDR3 region has the DNA TGCAGTGCTAGAGATTTTAGCGTGCCCACAGATACGCAGTATTTT. This codes for CSARDFSVPTDTQYF.

The V and J genes are TRBV10-2 and TRBJ2-7, with unresolved D. Trimming took 7 bases from V and 2 from J, leaving 15 bases between them. This CDR3 is built from 14 residues. Germline CDR1 and CDR2: WSHSY and SAAADI. The CDR3 reads CASKLAGPPYEQYF. CDR3 bases: TGCGCCAGCAAGTTAGCCGGACCCCCCTACGAGCAGTACTTC.

This clonotype was counted ten times or more. The chain is built from TRBV7-9 and TRBJ2-1; D might be TRBD1 or TRBD2, each matching 5 bases. V lost 5 bases to trimming and J lost 0 bases, with 14 bases between them. This CDR3 spans 16 amino acids. CDR1 is SEHNR and CDR2 is FQNEAQ in the germline V gene (reference sequence). CDR3 nucleotide sequence: TGTGCCAGCAGCGGCCGGGGCGGCAGCTCCTACAATGAGCAGTTCTTC. It is translated as CASSGRGGSSYNEQFF. The whole variable domain, remainder taken from reference TRBV7-9 and TRBJ2-1, is DTGVSQNPRHKITKRGQNVTFRCDPISEHNRLYWYRQTLGQGPEFLTYFQNEAQLEKSRLLSDRFSAERPKGSFSTLEIQRTEQGDSAMYLCASSGRGGSSYNEQFFGPGTRLTVL.

This chain connects TRBV4-2 to TRBJ2-3; D is ambiguous. CDR3 length: 14 amino acids. Germline V gene lookup returns CDR1 LGHNA and CDR2 YNFKEQ. The V end was cut by 3 bases, the J end by 6 bases, with 13 bases between. This CDR3 is CASSQFGESDTQYF. Here the CDR3 DNA reads TGTGCCAGCAGCCAGTTTGGAGAGTCGGATACGCAGTATTTT.

This clonotype has a count of ten or more. This chain uses TRBV29-1 with TRBJ2-7; 10 nucleotides agree with TRBD2. Germline CDR1 and CDR2: SQVTM and ANQGSEA. Losses at the gene ends were 4 bases for V and 3 bases for J; bases not matched to a gene: 3. The CDR3 is 13 residues long. CDR3 sequence reads: CSVVLAGSYEQYF. CDR3 coding DNA: TGCAGCGTTGTACTAGCGGGAAGCTACGAGCAGTACTTC.

This clonotype was counted ten times or more. The V call is TRBV5-4, the J call TRBJ1-2; D is uncertain. The CDR3 covers 18 residues. The germline V and J ends were trimmed by 3 bases and 0 bases, with 21 bases remaining between them. The germline CDR1 and CDR2 sequences are SGHNT and YYREEE (reference sequence). The CDR3 DNA sequence: TGTGCCAGCAGCTACTTTTTCTCTTGGGCACCTACTAACTATGGCTACACCTTC. Protein sequence: CASSYFFSWAPTNYGYTF.

This clonotype came up a few times. V usage is TRBV7-2 and J usage is TRBJ2-2, with TRBD1 identical over 7 bases. The CDR3 has 15 amino acids. Germline V gene sequence: CDR1 SGHTA, CDR2 FQGNSA. Trimming at V came to 5 bases and at J to 5 bases, leaving 8 bases not matched to a gene. The CDR3, as DNA: TGTGCCAGCAGCAGAGGGGACAGAGTAACCGGGGAGCTGTTTTTT. This sequence encodes CASSRGDRVTGELFF.

The chain links TRBV6-2 or TRBV6-3 to TRBJ2-3; D remains ambiguous. Germline V gives CDR1 MNHEY, CDR2 SVGEGT. This CDR3 spans 13 amino acids. Trimming shortened V by 6 bases and J by 2 bases, and 9 bases separated the two germline ends. CDR3 coding DNA: TGTGCCAGCAGACGGGTCAACACAGATACGCAGTATTTT. This encodes CASRRVNTDTQYF.

The V gene is TRBV6-1, the J gene TRBJ2-7; no clear D. The germline V gene encodes CDR1 MNHNS and CDR2 SASEGT. CDR3 length: 17 residues. Deletions cut 7 bases from V and 1 base from J, with 23 bases between. The CDR3 loop is CASTKLARPPTSYEQYF. For the CDR3, the DNA is TGTGCCAGCACCAAACTTGCGAGACCACCAACTTCCTACGAGCAGTACTTC.

Points on this clonotype: A junction end diverges from the germline sequence, so it may reflect a read error. The CDR3 reads CAIGVRDTQSF. Here the CDR3 DNA reads TGTGCCATCGGGGTTAGGGATACGCAGTCTTTT. This chain connects TRBV10-3 to TRBJ2-3; D uncertain. Germline V gene data show CDR1 as ENHRY and CDR2 as SYGVKD. This CDR3 has 11 amino acids.

Many counts were recorded for this clonotype. The chain joins TRBV2 to TRBJ2-1, with a possible D match to TRBD2 (5 bases). The germline V gene has CDR1 SNHLY and CDR2 FYNNEI. The CDR3 runs 14 residues. Trimming left V 4 bases short and J 8 bases short, with 15 bases between. CDR3 amino acids: CASSGITRGHEQFF. Here the CDR3 DNA reads TGTGCCAGCAGTGGGATAACTAGAGGGCATGAGCAGTTCTTC.

This clonotype occurred many times. V is TRBV7-2 and J is TRBJ2-7; D possibly uses TRBD1 or TRBD2 (7 bases each). CDR1 and CDR2 from the germline V gene are SGHTA and FQGNSA. The CDR3 contains 17 residues. V lost 4 bases to trimming and J lost 1 base, with 20 bases between them. The CDR3 region is CASSSPTRQGGSYEQYF. The CDR3 DNA reads as TGTGCCAGCAGCTCTCCAACAAGACAGGGAGGGTCCTACGAGCAGTACTTC.

The chain employs TRBV19 and TRBJ2-3, with TRBD1 matching over 7 bases. The J segment lost 6 bases and the V segment lost 4 bases, leaving 10 bases of the junction unmatched. The germline gives CDR1 LNHDA, CDR2 SQIVND (reference sequence). The CDR3 is 15 amino acids. In nucleotides, the CDR3 is TGTGCCAGTAGTAGGGACAGTGGAGCTCCTGATACGCAGTATTTT. Translating it yields CASSRDSGAPDTQYF. The full variable domain, with the rest looked up from reference TRBV19 and TRBJ2-3, is DGGITQSPKYLFRKEGQNVTLSCEQNLNHDAMYWYRQDPGQGLRLIYYSQIVNDFQKGDIAEGYSVSREKKESFPLTVTSAQKNPTAFYLCASSRDSGAPDTQYFGPGTRLTVL.

This clonotype was recorded at least ten times. This chain links TRBV20-1 with TRBJ2-3; the D is unclear. Trimming removed 3 bases at V and 2 bases at J, with 18 bases between. The CDR3 has 16 residues. In germline, CDR1 is DFQATT, CDR2 SNEGSKA (reference sequence). In DNA form, the CDR3 reads TGCAGTGCTAGTCCCCCTGGGGAAGGGTACACAGATACGCAGTATTTT. Its protein product is CSASPPGEGYTDTQYF.